The 4 T cell receptor beta chains below come from one sample, sequenced in a study of siplizumab effects on memory and regulatory T cells. Assay: immunoSEQ multiplex PCR; the TCRdb copy retains only in-frame clones and omits some. The table includes just over 50,000 clones, about 97% detected once. The sequenced sample consisted of naive CD4+ T cells sorted from blood. The receptors shown here come from a human donor in good health.

J is TRBJ2-1 and V is TRBV27; D not resolved. CDR1 and CDR2 from the germline V gene are MNHEY and SMNVEV (reference sequence). The CDR3 is 14 amino acids. Deletions cut 9 bases from V and 4 bases from J, with 16 bases between. The CDR3 reads CASRGVGVYNEQFF. DNA for the CDR3: TGTGCCAGTCGTGGGGTAGGCGTTTACAATGAGCAGTTCTTC.

The genes are TRBV25-1 and TRBJ2-3, with D perhaps TRBD2 (5 bases). V was cut by 4 bases and J by 3 bases, with 8 bases left in between. Germline-derived CDR1 and CDR2 are MGHDK and SYGVNS. This CDR3 spans 13 amino acids. CDR3 coding DNA: TGTGCCAGCAGTGCAGGACTGACAGATACGCAGTATTTT. Translating gives CASSAGLTDTQYF. Drawing the rest from reference TRBV25-1 and TRBJ2-3, the complete variable domain is EADIYQTPRYLVIGTGKKITLECSQTMGHDKMYWYQQDPGMELHLIHYSYGVNSTEKGDLSSESTVSRIRTEHFPLTLESARPSHTSQYLCASSAGLTDTQYFGPGTRLTVL.

The V and J genes are TRBV27 and TRBJ2-4; no firm D call. V gave up 5 bases and J gave up 0 bases, with 8 bases separating them. Per the germline V gene, CDR1 is MNHEY and CDR2 is SMNVEV (reference sequence). The CDR3 is made up of 14 amino acids. The DNA of the CDR3 is TGTGCCAGCAGTACCAGATTAGCCAAAAACATTCAGTACTTC. The encoded protein is CASSTRLAKNIQYF.

The chain has TRBV5-1 and TRBJ1-6; 8 nucleotides agree with TRBD1. Germline-derived CDR1 and CDR2 are SGHRS and YFSETQ. This CDR3 is built from 14 residues. V lost 7 bases to trimming and J lost 7 bases; unmatched junction nucleotides: 7. The CDR3 nucleotides read TGCGCCAGCCGCCCTGACAGGGGAAATTCACCCCTCCACTTT. Encoded protein: CASRPDRGNSPLHF.